Listed here are 11 T cell receptor beta chains from one sample, sequenced in a study of vaccination effects on CD4 cells after COVID-19. Their antigen targets remain unknown. Viral peptide pools were used in the ViraFEST assay to expand antigen-specific CD4+ T cells, and sequencing came afterward. CD4+ T cell isolation took place after approximately 11 days of culture. Vaccinated recipients, who were negative for nucleocapsid antibodies, had no history of SARS-CoV-2 infection. TCRdb's table, derived via immunoSEQ multiplex PCR, lists solely in-frame clones and lacks some. The table includes 25,000 or so clones, around 71% detected once. The sample was CD4+ T cells from PBMCs cultured with HCoV-OC43 spike peptides, taken before COVID-19 vaccination. Subset reported: HCoV-OC43 spike overlapping peptide pool stimulation. These receptors originate from a human donor who received a COVID-19 vaccine.

This clone occurred a few times. The rearrangement joins TRBV6-1 to TRBJ2-3; D unclear. CDR1 is MNHNS, CDR2 SASEGT, per germline. The CDR3 is 19 residues long. V shed 2 bases and J shed 0 bases, with 21 bases lying between them. CDR3 sequence reads: CASSEFTLTRRASTDTQYF. The CDR3 DNA reads TGTGCCAGCAGTGAATTCACGTTAACCCGACGGGCTAGCACAGATACGCAGTATTTT.

By share, this clone counts as medium-sized. The chain couples TRBV28 to TRBJ1-2; D gene uncertain. This CDR3 comprises 11 residues. V was cut by 4 bases and J by 8 bases, with 8 bases left in between. Germline lookup yields CDR1 MDHEN and CDR2 SYDVKM. In DNA, the CDR3 is TGTGCCAGCAGTTGGTCGTACGGCTACACCTTC. Protein sequence: CASSWSYGYTF.

The chain uses TRBV20-1 and TRBJ1-1; a weak D match, TRBD1 (6 bases). There are 11 residues in the CDR3. V was trimmed by 2 bases and J by 8 bases, leaving 9 bases between them. The V gene's germline CDR1 is DFQATT and CDR2 SNEGSKA (reference sequence). CDR3 bases: TGCAGTGCTAGACCAACAGGGGAAGCTTTCTTT. It is translated as CSARPTGEAFF.

The chain joins TRBV7-9 to TRBJ1-2, with D possibly being TRBD1 (6 bases). The CDR3 extends over 17 amino acids. The ends were cut back, 2 bases at V and 7 bases at J, with 23 bases in the middle. Germline V gene data show CDR1 as SEHNR and CDR2 as FQNEAQ (reference sequence). This CDR3 is CASSLSVGGLGKLGYTF. In nucleotides, the CDR3 is TGTGCCAGCAGCTTATCGGTCGGGGGCTTGGGAAAGCTTGGCTACACCTTC.

The J gene is TRBJ1-1, the V gene TRBV2, with D hard to call. V was pared by 1 base and J by 4 bases, with 16 bases between. The V gene's germline CDR1 is SNHLY and CDR2 FYNNEI. The CDR3 covers 16 residues. CDR3 DNA sequence: TGTGCCAGCAGTGAAGGGGCGTCCACAAGGTTCACTGAAGCTTTCTTT. It translates to CASSEGASTRFTEAFF.

In this sample, this clone turned up a few times. The chain has TRBV7-2 and TRBJ1-6, with 11 bases that match TRBD1. In germline, CDR1 is SGHTA, CDR2 FQGNSA. The trim removed 3 bases at V and 9 bases at J, leaving 1 base unmatched. The CDR3 consists of 14 residues. The CDR3 loop is CASSFGTGGSPLHF. CDR3 DNA: TGTGCCAGCAGCTTCGGGACAGGGGGTTCACCCCTCCACTTT. The whole variable domain, remainder taken from reference TRBV7-2 and TRBJ1-6, is GAGVSQSPSNKVTEKGKDVELRCDPISGHTALYWYRQSLGQGLEFLIYFQGNSAPDKSGLPSDRFSAERTGGSVSTLTIQRTQQEDSAVYLCASSFGTGGSPLHFGNGTRLTVT.

CDR3 sequence reads: CASSLGRANTGELFF. CDR3 coding DNA: TGCGCCAGCAGCTTGGGACGGGCGAACACCGGGGAGCTGTTTTTT. V gene TRBV5-1 combines with J gene TRBJ2-2; no clear D. Germline-derived CDR1 and CDR2 are SGHRS and YFSETQ. The CDR3 runs to 15 residues. Trimming left V 0 bases short and J 0 bases short, with 6 bases between.

This sequence joins TRBV5-4 and TRBJ2-5; a weak D match, TRBD2 (5 bases). The CDR3 contains 13 residues. V was cut by 1 base and J by 5 bases, with 9 bases left in between. The germline V gene encodes CDR1 SGHNT and CDR2 YYREEE (reference sequence). In nucleotides, the CDR3 is TGTGCCAGCAGCTTGCTAGCCGGGGAGACCCAGTACTTC. This codes for CASSLLAGETQYF.

The CDR3 loop reads CASSHGQGNYGYTF. DNA of the CDR3: TGTGCCAGCAGCCATGGACAGGGTAACTATGGCTACACCTTC. The chain combines TRBV5-5 with TRBJ1-2; 8 nucleotides match TRBD1. This CDR3 region has 14 residues. Germline-derived CDR1 and CDR2 are SGHKS and YYEKEE (reference sequence). With V trimmed by 4 bases and J by 1 base, 3 bases remained unmatched. Together with reference TRBV5-5 and TRBJ1-2, the CDR3 gives the full variable domain: DAGVTQSPTHLIKTRGQQVTLRCSPISGHKSVSWYQQVLGQGPQFIFQYYEKEERGRGNFPDRFSARQFPNYSSELNVNALLLGDSALYLCASSHGQGNYGYTFGSGTRLTVV.

The chain uses TRBV3-1 (or the pseudogene TRBV3-2) and TRBJ1-6, with 7 bases lining up with TRBD1. The germline V gene encodes CDR1 LGHDT and CDR2 YNNKEL (reference sequence). Trimming removed 3 bases from V and 9 bases from J; junction bases left unmatched: 14. The CDR3 length is 17 residues. The CDR3 nucleotides read TGTGCCAGCAGCCACGGGGGGATTGGACAGGCGCTTTCACCCCTCCACTTT. It yields the protein CASSHGGIGQALSPLHF.

The chain is built from TRBV9 and TRBJ2-1, with 7 positions matching TRBD1. Germline loops: CDR1 SGDLS, CDR2 YYNGEE. Losses at the gene ends were 4 bases for V and 4 bases for J; bases not matched to a gene: 5. CDR3 length equals 14 residues. The CDR3 nucleotides are TGTGCCAGCAGCTCCACAGGGGTATACAATGAGCAGTTCTTC. Its translation is CASSSTGVYNEQFF. Looking up the rest from reference TRBV9 and TRBJ2-1 gives the full variable domain: DSGVTQTPKHLITATGQRVTLRCSPRSGDLSVYWYQQSLDQGLQFLIQYYNGEERAKGNILERFSAQQFPDLHSELNLSSLELGDSALYFCASSSTGVYNEQFFGPGTRLTVL.